Below are 15 T cell receptor beta chains sequenced from a single sample in a study of T cells in severe cutaneous drug reactions. Carbamazepine had induced Stevens-Johnson syndrome or toxic epidermal necrolysis in the sequenced donors. TCR subtype-specific primers in iRepertoire multiplex PCR prepared libraries for bulk and single-cell sequencing. TCRdb reprocessed the multiplex PCR reads; each CDR3 protein has one entry and no DNA is given. This sample contains approximately 2,000 distinct CDR3 sequences. Specimen: PBMCs. Source of these receptors: a human donor with Stevens-Johnson syndrome, a severe cutaneous drug reaction.

The chain couples TRBV2 to TRBJ2-7; the TCRdb call, TRBD2, lacks DNA for checking. The germline V gene has CDR1 SNHLY and CDR2 FYNNEI. CDR3 length: 16 residues. The CDR3 is CASRTLGRGVDYEQYF.

This clonotype is labeled medium-sized based on frequency. The rearrangement joins TRBV6-6 to TRBJ2-7; absent DNA, TCRdb's TRBD1 call cannot be checked. This CDR3 spans 15 amino acids. From germline, CDR1 is MNHNY and CDR2 SVGAGI (reference sequence). This CDR3 reads CASSYSGTGTYEQYF.

The chain joins TRBV12-3 or TRBV12-4 to TRBJ2-1; as DNA is missing, the TRBD2 call by TCRdb cannot be tested. CDR3 size: 14 residues. CDR3 in amino acids: CASFASGRAYEQFF.

Measured by frequency, this clonotype is medium-sized. J is TRBJ2-6 and V is TRBV27; as DNA is missing, the TRBD1 call by TCRdb cannot be tested. Germline V lookup: CDR1 MNHEY, CDR2 SMNVEV (reference sequence). The CDR3 runs to 19 residues. The CDR3 sequence is CASRGFSGGILSGANVLTF.

The rearrangement joins TRBV6-6 to TRBJ1-5; there is no DNA to check the TCRdb D call of TRBD1. CDR1 and CDR2 from the germline V gene are MNHNY and SVGAGI (reference sequence). This CDR3 spans 15 amino acids. This CDR3 reads CASSLTGVSNQPQHF.

Its frequency marks this clonotype as medium-sized. The chain couples TRBV28 to TRBJ2-2; TCRdb's assignment of TRBD2 cannot be checked, as there is no DNA. The CDR3 consists of 16 residues. Per the germline V gene, CDR1 is MDHEN and CDR2 is SYDVKM. The CDR3 loop reads CASVSPASGLTGELFF.

Measured by frequency, this clonotype is large. The rearrangement uses TRBV6-2 or TRBV6-3 and TRBJ2-7; TCRdb names TRBD2, which stays unverified in the absence of DNA. The CDR3 has 14 amino acids. Per germline, CDR1 MNHEY and CDR2 SVGEGT. The CDR3 spells CASSSLRGDYEQYF.

By frequency, this clonotype registers medium-sized. The rearrangement links TRBV7-8 to TRBJ1-5; no DNA is available, so the TRBD1 call from TCRdb remains unchecked. Per germline, CDR1 SGHVS and CDR2 FQNEAQ. This CDR3 is 15 amino acids long. This chain's CDR3 is CASSQTGGAGQPQHF. Complete variable domain (other parts from reference TRBV7-8 and TRBJ1-5): GAGVSQSPRYKVAKRGQDVALRCDPISGHVSLFWYQQALGQGPEFLTYFQNEAQLDKSGLPSDRFFAERPEGSVSTLKIQRTQQEDSAVYLCASSQTGGAGQPQHFGDGTRLSIL.

The V and J genes are TRBV13 and TRBJ2-1. Germline assignment: CDR1 PRHDT and CDR2 FYEKMQ (reference sequence). The CDR3 is made up of 15 amino acids. This chain's CDR3 is CASSLGSGFNNEQFF.

This clonotype is called medium-sized (0.01 to 0.1%) based on its frequency. The chain couples TRBV28 to TRBJ2-5. The CDR3 extends over 13 amino acids. Per the germline V gene, CDR1 is MDHEN and CDR2 is SYDVKM. This chain's CDR3 is CASSLYSEETQYF.

Considering frequency, this clonotype is medium-sized. V and J are TRBV12-3 or TRBV12-4 and TRBJ1-4; TCRdb reports TRBD1, a call that lacks DNA to check it against. The length of the CDR3 is 16 residues. CDR3 region: CASSHYPTGLGEKLFF.

Frequency places this clonotype as medium-sized (0.01 to 0.1%). The V call is TRBV19, the J call TRBJ1-6; TCRdb returns TRBD1, unconfirmable since there is no DNA. The CDR3 has 13 residues. Germline values: CDR1 LNHDA, CDR2 SQIVND (reference sequence). This CDR3 is CASSLPGNSPLHF.

Measured by frequency, this clonotype is medium-sized. J is TRBJ2-1 and V is TRBV24-1; TCRdb designates TRBD1, a call that cannot be tested without DNA. The germline CDR1 and CDR2 sequences are KGHDR and SFDVKD. CDR3 length: 18 amino acids. CDR3 in amino acids: CATSDPTEQGEAYNEQFF.

This clonotype shows up as large by frequency. The chain employs TRBV27 and TRBJ1-2; TCRdb's D call of TRBD1 is untestable without DNA. In germline, CDR1 is MNHEY, CDR2 SMNVEV (reference sequence). The CDR3 consists of 14 residues. The CDR3 region is CASSLGQANYGYTF.

This clonotype counts as medium-sized by frequency. This sequence joins TRBV10-3 and TRBJ2-7; as DNA is missing, the TRBD1 call by TCRdb cannot be tested. The CDR3 is made up of 13 amino acids. CDR1 ENHRY and CDR2 SYGVKD come from the germline V gene. This CDR3 is CAISGPNTDRDYF.